Listed below are T cell receptor beta chains from one sample, sequenced in a study of T cell responses to AZD1222 COVID-19 vaccine. Clones were read by immunoSEQ multiplex PCR, and TCRdb kept only the in-frame ones, dropping some. The top ten clones hold roughly 0.99% of a sample with about 190,000 clones, roughly 91% of them seen once. Sequences were derived from peripheral blood, sampled on day 0 of AZD1222 vaccination. The origin of the receptors is an adult in good health. Each CDR3 is given with its conserved first and last residue. The order of the fields is CDR3 DNA, CDR3 protein, D gene, J gene, V gene. A D gene is named only where the DNA matches it firmly.

TGCGCCAGCAGCCAAGTAGAAGGGGACACTGAAGCTTTCTTT,CASSQVEGDTEAFF,NA,TRBJ1-1,TRBV4-3
TGTGCCAGCGAGAGCTCTGGAAACACCATATATTTT,CASESSGNTIYF,NA,TRBJ1-3,TRBV3-1/TRBV3-2
TGTGCCAGTAGCTCGACAGGGAGAGGGGAGACCCAGTACTTC,CASSSTGRGETQYF,TRBD1,TRBJ2-5,TRBV19
TGTGCCAGCAGCTTGGGGCCAGGGGAACCGTTCAATCAGCCCCAGCATTTT,CASSLGPGEPFNQPQHF,NA,TRBJ1-5,TRBV5-4
TGTGCCAGCAGCGCCCAACAGGTTCGGGCCGTAGTCCTGACTTTC,CASSAQQVRAVVLTF,NA,TRBJ2-6,TRBV7-9
TGTGCCAGCAGTCCCCCGACTAGTAGCTACGAGCAGTACTTC,CASSPPTSSYEQYF,NA,TRBJ2-7,TRBV27
TGTGCCAGCAGCCACAGGAGCCTAAATCTCCTAAGCTCCTACGAGCAGTACTTC,CASSHRSLNLLSSYEQYF,NA,TRBJ2-7,TRBV3-1/TRBV3-2
TGTGCCAGCAGCGCCAGCCGGGGGAGGGGAAACATTCAGTACTTC,CASSASRGRGNIQYF,TRBD2,TRBJ2-4,TRBV14
TGTGCCAGCAGCTTAATGACAGGGGGAAACACTGAAGCTTTCTTT,CASSLMTGGNTEAFF,TRBD1,TRBJ1-1,TRBV7-3
TGCGCCAGCAGCTTGGAGAGGGTGATATTCGACGAGCAGTACTTC,CASSLERVIFDEQYF,NA,TRBJ2-7,TRBV5-1
TGTGCCAGCAGCGCTACCCGGGACAGACCCTACGAGCAGTACTTC,CASSATRDRPYEQYF,TRBD1,TRBJ2-7,TRBV5-6
TGTGCCAGCAGTTCCTTTACGCTCCACCGGACTAGTTACAATGAGCAGTTCTTC,CASSSFTLHRTSYNEQFF,TRBD2,TRBJ2-1,TRBV28